This entry concerns a single TCR beta chain. What this receptor recognizes is not known. No quality values exist for individual bases; no much larger clone is one base distant. These data come from a study of early T cells in non-severe SARS-CoV-2 infection (dated by TCRdb to the early 2020s). As for the study more broadly: Because TCR sequencing was done on bulk RNA from unsorted whole blood, the alpha and beta chains could not be paired.

Compared with germline, V lacks 1 base and J lacks 5 bases; bases without a gene match: 6. CDR1 and CDR2 (MNHEY, SVGEGT) derive from the germline V gene. The CDR3 spans 16 residues, from the cysteine through the phenylalanine. Only the CDR3 region is kept as DNA, spanning 48 bases read in frame from base 1. Libraries were built with 5' RACE. The sample was run on a NextSeq 500. To correct for sequencing error and PCR bias, the TCR library protocol tagged individual cDNA molecules with unique molecular identifiers. Both TCR alpha and beta chains were sequenced, and tight co-correlation was observed between alpha and beta sequence abundances in each sample. Processing in the source paper ran as follows. Decombinator V4 was used to annotate TCR sequences for V gene, J gene and CDR3. TCRs were defined as expanded if a significant change between any two time points was detected under a Poisson model with p below 0.0001. TCR abundances were normalised to the total number of TCRs sequenced in each sample and reported as counts per million. MAIT TCRs were defined by TRAV1-2 paired with TRAJ12, TRAJ20 or TRAJ33, and iNKT TCRs by TRAV10 paired with TRAJ18. A search of VDJdb, accessed on 1 November 2021, was run for TCRs annotated to CMV, EBV and SARS-CoV-2, with TCRs annotated for multiple antigens excluded. TCRdb applied fastp at Q25 and MiXCR to the public reads, then kept only in-frame beta chains. A single entry per CDR3 protein holds the most common genes and DNA from its merged rows. The V and J calls here are based on TCRdb, not the publication. Within this sample are tens of thousands of distinct CDR3 sequences, with roughly 5.2% of them counted one time only. The top ten constitute 3.5% of the sample.

The study was a case-control design nested within a healthcare worker cohort in London, UK, with weekly nasopharyngeal swab PCR tests and blood sampling. Healthcare workers were enrolled in the week of the UK lockdown, from 23 to 31 March 2020, and were followed every week for up to roughly 15 weeks. Broader findings and caveats from the paper: VDJdb matching was skewed toward anti-spike CD8 responses and likely underestimated virus-specific expansions, missing private and CD4 specificities.

The sequence derives from an adult who was a healthcare worker with PCR-confirmed SARS-CoV-2 infection or an uninfected control (not recorded which). Recombination linked TRBV6-2 or TRBV6-3 to TRBJ2-3; 10 bases in between match TRBD2. Sample: whole blood. The nucleotides are TGTGCCAGCAGTTACTGGAGCGGGAGGGCTGGAGATACGCAGTATTTT. Protein translation: CASSYWSGRAGDTQYF.